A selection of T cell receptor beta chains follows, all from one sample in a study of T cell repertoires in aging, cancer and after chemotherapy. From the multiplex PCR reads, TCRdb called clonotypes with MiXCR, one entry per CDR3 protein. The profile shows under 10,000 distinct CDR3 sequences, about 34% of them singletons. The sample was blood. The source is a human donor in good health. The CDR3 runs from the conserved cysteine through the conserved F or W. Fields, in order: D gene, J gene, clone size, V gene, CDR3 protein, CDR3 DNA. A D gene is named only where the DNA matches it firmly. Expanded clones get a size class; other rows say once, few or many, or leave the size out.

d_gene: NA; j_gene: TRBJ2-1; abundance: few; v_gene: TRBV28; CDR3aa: CASSRRNEQFF; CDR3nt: TGTGCCAGCTCGAGACGGAATGAGCAGTTCTTC
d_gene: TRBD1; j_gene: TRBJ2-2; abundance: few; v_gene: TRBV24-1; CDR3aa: CATSDGTDTGELFF; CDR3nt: TGTGCCACCAGTGACGGGACAGATACCGGGGAGCTGTTTTTT
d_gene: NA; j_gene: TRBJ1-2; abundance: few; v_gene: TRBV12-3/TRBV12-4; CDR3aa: CASSRLGLGGYTF; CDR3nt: TGTGCCAGCAGTCGACTAGGGTTGGGTGGCTACACCTTC
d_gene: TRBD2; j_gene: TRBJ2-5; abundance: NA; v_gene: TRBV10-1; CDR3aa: CASIGTSGGAGQETQYF; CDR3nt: TGCGCCAGCATAGGGACTAGCGGGGGGGCCGGACAAGAGACCCAGTACTTC
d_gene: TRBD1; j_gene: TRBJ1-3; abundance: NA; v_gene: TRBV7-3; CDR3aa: CASSQDRGRENTIYF; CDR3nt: TGTGCCAGCAGCCAGGACAGGGGGCGCGAAAACACCATATATTTT
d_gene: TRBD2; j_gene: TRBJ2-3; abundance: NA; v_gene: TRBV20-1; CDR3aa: CSAPGGLAGITDTQYF; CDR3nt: TGCAGTGCCCCGGGGGGACTAGCGGGGATCACAGATACGCAGTATTTT
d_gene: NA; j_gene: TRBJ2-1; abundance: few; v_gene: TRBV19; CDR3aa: CASSIDNRPYNEQFF; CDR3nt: TGTGCCAGTAGTATAGATAACAGGCCCTACAATGAGCAGTTCTTC
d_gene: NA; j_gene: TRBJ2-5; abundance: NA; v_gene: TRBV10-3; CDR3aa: CAIAHSGEGETQYF; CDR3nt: TGTGCCATCGCCCACAGTGGGGAAGGCGAGACCCAGTACTTC
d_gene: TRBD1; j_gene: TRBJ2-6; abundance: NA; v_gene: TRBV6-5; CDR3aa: CASSFEGAGSGANVLTF; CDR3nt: TGTGCCAGCAGTTTCGAGGGGGCTGGTTCTGGGGCCAACGTCCTGACTTTC
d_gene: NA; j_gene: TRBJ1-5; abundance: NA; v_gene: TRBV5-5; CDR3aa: CASSLEPGNSNQPQHF; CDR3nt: TGTGCCAGCAGCTTGGAACCCGGGAACAGCAATCAGCCCCAGCATTTT
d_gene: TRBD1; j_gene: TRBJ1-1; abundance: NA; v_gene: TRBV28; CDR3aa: CASSSGQEKAFF; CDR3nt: TGTGCCAGCAGTTCCGGACAGGAGAAAGCTTTCTTT
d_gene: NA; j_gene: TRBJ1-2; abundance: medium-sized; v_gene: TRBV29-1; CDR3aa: CSVARGAYGYTF; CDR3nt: TGCAGCGTTGCCCGGGGGGCGTATGGCTACACCTTC
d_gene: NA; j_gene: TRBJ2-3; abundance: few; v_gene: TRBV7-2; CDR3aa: CASSLAPGSTDTQYF; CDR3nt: TGTGCCAGCAGCTTAGCCCCAGGGAGCACAGATACGCAGTATTTT
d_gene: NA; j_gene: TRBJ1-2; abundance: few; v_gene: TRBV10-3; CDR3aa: CAISESDGRGKGYTF; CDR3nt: TGTGCCATCAGTGAATCGGATGGCAGGGGAAAGGGCTACACCTTC
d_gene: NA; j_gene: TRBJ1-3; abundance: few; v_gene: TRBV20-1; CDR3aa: CSARQNSGNTIYF; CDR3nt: TGCAGTGCTAGACAAAACTCTGGAAACACCATATATTTT
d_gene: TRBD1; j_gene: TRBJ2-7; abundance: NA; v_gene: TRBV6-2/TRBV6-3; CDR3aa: CASSYADRHEQYF; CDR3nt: TGTGCCAGCAGTTACGCGGACAGGCACGAGCAGTACTTC
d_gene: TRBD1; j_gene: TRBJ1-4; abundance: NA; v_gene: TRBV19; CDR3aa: CASIRRTGTGRGEKLFF; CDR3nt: TGTGCCAGCATCCGCCGGACCGGGACAGGCCGAGGTGAAAAACTGTTTTTT
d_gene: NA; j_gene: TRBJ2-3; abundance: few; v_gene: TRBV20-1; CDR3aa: CSAPLGGADTQYF; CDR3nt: TGCAGTGCTCCCTTAGGGGGTGCAGATACGCAGTATTTT
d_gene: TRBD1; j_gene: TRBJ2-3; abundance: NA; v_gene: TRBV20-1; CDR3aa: CSAMTGPDTQYF; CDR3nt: TGCAGTGCCATGACAGGGCCAGATACGCAGTATTTT
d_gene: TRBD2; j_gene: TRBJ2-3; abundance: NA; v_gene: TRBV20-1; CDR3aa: CSARDQRGAGSTDTQYF; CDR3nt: TGCAGTGCTAGGGATCAGCGGGGGGCCGGTAGCACAGATACGCAGTATTTT
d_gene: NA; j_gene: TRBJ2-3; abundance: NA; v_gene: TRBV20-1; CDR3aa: CSAISRTDTQYF; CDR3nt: TGCAGTGCTATCAGTAGAACAGATACGCAGTATTTT
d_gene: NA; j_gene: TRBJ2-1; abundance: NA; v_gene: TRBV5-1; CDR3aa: CASSTDPNNEQFF; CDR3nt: TGCGCCAGCAGCACCGACCCGAACAATGAGCAGTTCTTC
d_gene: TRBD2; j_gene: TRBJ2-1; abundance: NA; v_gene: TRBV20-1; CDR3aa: CSAPQSGGGDYNEQFF; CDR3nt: TGCAGTGCTCCCCAAAGCGGGGGTGGGGATTACAATGAGCAGTTCTTC
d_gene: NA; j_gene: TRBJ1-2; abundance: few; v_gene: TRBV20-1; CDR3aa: CSASPSTLYYTF; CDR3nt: TGCAGTGCTAGCCCCTCGACACTTTACTACACCTTC
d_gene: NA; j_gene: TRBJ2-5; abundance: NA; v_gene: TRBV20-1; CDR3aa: CSASARGQETQYF; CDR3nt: TGCAGTGCGTCTGCTCGGGGCCAAGAGACCCAGTACTTC
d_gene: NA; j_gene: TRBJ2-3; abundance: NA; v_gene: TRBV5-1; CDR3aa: CASRVGDTQYF; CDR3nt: TGCGCTAGCAGGGTGGGAGATACGCAGTATTTT
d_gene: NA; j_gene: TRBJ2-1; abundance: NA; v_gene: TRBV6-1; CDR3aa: CASTPGLGYRVSYNEQFF; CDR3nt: TGTGCCAGCACGCCCGGGCTGGGGTACAGGGTCTCCTACAATGAGCAGTTCTTC
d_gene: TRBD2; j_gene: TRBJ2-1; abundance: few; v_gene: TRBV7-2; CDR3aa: CASSIRTSGGIEQFF; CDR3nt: TGTGCCAGCAGCATAAGGACTAGCGGGGGAATTGAGCAGTTCTTC
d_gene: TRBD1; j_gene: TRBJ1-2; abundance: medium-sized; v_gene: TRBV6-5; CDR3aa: CASSSKQGAGYGYTF; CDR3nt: TGTGCCAGCAGTTCAAAACAGGGGGCAGGGTATGGCTACACCTTC
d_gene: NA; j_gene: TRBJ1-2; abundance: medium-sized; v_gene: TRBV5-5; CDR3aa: CASSLGDYGYTF; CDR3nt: TGTGCCAGCAGCTTAGGGGACTATGGCTACACCTTC
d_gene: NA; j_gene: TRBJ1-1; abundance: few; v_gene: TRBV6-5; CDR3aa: CASSYNAGVNTEAFF; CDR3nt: TGTGCCAGCAGTTACAACGCAGGGGTGAACACTGAAGCTTTCTTT
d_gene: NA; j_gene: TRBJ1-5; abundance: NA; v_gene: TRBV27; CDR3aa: CASSLHPQPQHF; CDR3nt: TGTGCCAGCAGTTTACATCCTCAACCCCAGCATTTT
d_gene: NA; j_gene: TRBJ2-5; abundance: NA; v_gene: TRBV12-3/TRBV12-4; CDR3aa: CASSFSLGGGETQYF; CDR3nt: TGTGCCAGCAGTTTCTCACTAGGGGGAGGAGAGACCCAGTACTTC
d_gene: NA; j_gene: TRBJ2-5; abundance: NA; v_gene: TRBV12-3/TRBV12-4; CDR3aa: CASSEETQYF; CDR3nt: TGTGCCAGCAGTGAAGAGACCCAGTACTTC
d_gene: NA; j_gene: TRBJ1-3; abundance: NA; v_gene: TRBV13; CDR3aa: CASSLDPASTGNTIYF; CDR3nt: TGTGCCAGCAGCTTAGATCCTGCGTCCACAGGAAACACCATATATTTT
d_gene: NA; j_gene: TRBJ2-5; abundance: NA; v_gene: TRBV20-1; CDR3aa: CSARKGVGETQYF; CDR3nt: TGCAGTGCTAGGAAGGGGGTCGGAGAGACCCAGTACTTC
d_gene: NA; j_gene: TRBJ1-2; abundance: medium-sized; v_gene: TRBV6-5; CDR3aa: CASSRTANYGYTF; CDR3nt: TGTGCCAGCTCTCGGACCGCTAACTATGGCTACACCTTC
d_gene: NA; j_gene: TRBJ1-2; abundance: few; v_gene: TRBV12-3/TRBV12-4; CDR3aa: CASSTRTVYGYTF; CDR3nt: TGTGCCAGCAGTACCCGGACAGTCTATGGCTACACCTTC
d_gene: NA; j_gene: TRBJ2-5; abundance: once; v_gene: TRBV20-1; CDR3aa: CSARWAPQETQYF; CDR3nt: TGCAGTGCTAGGTGGGCACCCCAAGAGACCCAGTACTTC
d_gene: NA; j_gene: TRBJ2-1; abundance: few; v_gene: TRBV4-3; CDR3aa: CASSQDQSIYNEQFF; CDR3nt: TGCGCCAGCAGCCAAGATCAGTCCATCTACAATGAGCAGTTCTTC
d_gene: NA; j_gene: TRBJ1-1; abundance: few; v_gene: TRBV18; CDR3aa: CASSPLGNTEAFF; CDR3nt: TGTGCCAGCTCACCATTAGGGAACACTGAAGCTTTCTTT
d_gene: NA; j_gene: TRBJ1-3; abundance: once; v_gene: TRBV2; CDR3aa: CASSEGRGFGNTIYF; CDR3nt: TGTGCCAGCAGTGAAGGGAGAGGGTTTGGAAACACCATATATTTT
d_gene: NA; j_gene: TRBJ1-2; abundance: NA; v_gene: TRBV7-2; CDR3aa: CASSQETAYYGYTF; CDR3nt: TGTGCCAGCAGCCAAGAGACAGCCTACTATGGCTACACCTTC
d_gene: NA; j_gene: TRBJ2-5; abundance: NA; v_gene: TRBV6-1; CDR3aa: CASSDSTKQETQYF; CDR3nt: TGTGCCAGCAGTGACTCGACCAAGCAAGAGACCCAGTACTTC
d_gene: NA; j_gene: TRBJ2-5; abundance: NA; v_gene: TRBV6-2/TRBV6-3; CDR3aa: CASSYQVRETQYF; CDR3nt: TGTGCCAGCAGTTATCAGGTCAGAGAGACCCAGTACTTC
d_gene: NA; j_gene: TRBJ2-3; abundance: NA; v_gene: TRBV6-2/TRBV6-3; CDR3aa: CASSWHLSSWDTDTQYF; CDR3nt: TGTGCCAGCAGTTGGCACCTTAGTTCGTGGGACACAGATACGCAGTATTTT
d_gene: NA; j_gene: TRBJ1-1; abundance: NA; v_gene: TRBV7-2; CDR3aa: CASSLGGRNMNTEAFF; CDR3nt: TGTGCCAGCAGCTTAGGCGGCAGAAATATGAACACTGAAGCTTTCTTT
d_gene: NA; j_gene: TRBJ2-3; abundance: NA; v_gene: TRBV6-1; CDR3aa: CARRTITDTQYF; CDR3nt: TGTGCCAGACGGACTATCACAGATACGCAGTATTTT
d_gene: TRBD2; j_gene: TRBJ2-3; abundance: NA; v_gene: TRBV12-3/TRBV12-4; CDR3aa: CASSLVASGEGDTQYF; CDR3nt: TGTGCCAGCAGTTTAGTGGCTAGCGGGGAAGGAGATACGCAGTATTTT
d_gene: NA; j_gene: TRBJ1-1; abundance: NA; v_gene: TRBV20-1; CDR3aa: CSATSGPLTQGTEAFF; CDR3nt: TGCAGTGCAACGTCGGGCCCATTAACCCAGGGCACTGAAGCTTTCTTT
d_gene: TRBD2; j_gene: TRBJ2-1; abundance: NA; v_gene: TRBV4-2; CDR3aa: CASSQVAGERNEQFF; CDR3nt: TGTGCCAGCAGCCAAGTAGCGGGGGAGCGCAATGAGCAGTTCTTC
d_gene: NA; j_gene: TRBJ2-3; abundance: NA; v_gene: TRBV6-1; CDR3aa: CASSEAKWIADTQYF; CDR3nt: TGTGCCAGCAGTGAAGCGAAATGGATTGCAGATACGCAGTATTTT
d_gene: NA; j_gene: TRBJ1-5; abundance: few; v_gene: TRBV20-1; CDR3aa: CSAREAGNQPQHF; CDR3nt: TGCAGTGCTAGAGAGGCAGGCAATCAGCCCCAGCATTTT
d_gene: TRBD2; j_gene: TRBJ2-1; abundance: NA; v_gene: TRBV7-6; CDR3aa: CASSSRRGGLYNEQFF; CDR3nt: TGTGCCAGCAGCTCGAGGCGCGGGGGACTCTACAATGAGCAGTTCTTC